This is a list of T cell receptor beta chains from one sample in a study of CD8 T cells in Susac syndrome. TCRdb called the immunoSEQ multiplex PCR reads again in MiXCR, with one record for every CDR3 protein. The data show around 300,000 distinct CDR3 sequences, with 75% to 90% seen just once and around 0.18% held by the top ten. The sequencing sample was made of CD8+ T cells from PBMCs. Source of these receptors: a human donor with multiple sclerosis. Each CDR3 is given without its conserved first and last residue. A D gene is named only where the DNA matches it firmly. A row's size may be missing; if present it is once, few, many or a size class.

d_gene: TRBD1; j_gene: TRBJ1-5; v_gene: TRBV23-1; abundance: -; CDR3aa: ASSLRGHQPQH
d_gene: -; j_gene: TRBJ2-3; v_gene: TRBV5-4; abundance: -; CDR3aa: ASSFWGATDTQY
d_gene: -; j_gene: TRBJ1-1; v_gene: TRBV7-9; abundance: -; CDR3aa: ASSLAPARYGGTEAF
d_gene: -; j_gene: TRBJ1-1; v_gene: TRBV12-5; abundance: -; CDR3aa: ASGFALSGEGTEAF
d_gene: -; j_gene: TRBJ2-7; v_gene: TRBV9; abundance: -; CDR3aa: ASSVGASDEQY
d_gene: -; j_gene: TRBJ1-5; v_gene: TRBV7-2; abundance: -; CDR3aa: ASSAYRDSNQPQH
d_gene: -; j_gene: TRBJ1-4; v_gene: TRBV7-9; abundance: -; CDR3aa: ASSRWATNEKLF
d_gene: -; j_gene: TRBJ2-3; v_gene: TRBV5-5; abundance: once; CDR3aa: ASSSLTTAGTDTQY
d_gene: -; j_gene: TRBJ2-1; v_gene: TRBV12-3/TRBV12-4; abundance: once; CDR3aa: ASSLATDEGQF
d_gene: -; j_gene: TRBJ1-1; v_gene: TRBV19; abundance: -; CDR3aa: ATWLGAQAF
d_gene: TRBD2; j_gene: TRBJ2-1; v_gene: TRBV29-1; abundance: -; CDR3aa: SVEGTSGSNEQF
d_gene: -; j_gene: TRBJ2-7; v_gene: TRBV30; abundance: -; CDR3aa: AWRETERAAEQY
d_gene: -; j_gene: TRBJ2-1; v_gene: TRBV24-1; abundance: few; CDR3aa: ATRGGGYNEQF
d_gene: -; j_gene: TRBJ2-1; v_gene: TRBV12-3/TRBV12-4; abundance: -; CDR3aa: ASSPTGLFSDNEQF
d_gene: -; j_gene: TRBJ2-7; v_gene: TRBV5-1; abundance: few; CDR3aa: ASSSRGGPYEQY
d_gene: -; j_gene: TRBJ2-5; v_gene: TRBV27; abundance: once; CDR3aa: ASSLSGSHETQY
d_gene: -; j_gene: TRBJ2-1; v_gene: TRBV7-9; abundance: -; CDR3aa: ASSADADVLAAEQF
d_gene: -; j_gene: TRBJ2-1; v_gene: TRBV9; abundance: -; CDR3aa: ASSSSANEQF
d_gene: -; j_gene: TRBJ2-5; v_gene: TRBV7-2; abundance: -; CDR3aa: ASSLGVLGPQY
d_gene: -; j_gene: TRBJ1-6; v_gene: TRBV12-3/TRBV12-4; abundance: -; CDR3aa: ASSLGSTGAFSPLH
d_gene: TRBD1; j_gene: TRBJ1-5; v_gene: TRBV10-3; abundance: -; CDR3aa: AISESTGGDQPQH
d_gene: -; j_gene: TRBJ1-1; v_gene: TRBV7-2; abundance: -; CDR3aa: ASSLITEAF
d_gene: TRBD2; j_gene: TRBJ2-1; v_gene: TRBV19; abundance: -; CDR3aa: ASSAIAGGPYNEQF
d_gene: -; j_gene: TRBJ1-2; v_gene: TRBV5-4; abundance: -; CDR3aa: ASSLRGALSGYT
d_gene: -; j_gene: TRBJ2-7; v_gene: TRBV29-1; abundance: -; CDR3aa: SGQGGYEQY
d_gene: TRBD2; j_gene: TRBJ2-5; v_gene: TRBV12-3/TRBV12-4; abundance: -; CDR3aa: ASRPTSGGLQETQY
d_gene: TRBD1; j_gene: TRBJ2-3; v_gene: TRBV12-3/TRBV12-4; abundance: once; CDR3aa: ASSFGTGGLTDTQY
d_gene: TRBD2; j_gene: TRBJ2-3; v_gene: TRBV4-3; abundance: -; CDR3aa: ASSHLGTSGGEDTQY
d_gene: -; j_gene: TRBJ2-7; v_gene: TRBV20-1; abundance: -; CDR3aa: SADNREQY
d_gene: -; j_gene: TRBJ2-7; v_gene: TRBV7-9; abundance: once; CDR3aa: ASGSPGTLYEQY
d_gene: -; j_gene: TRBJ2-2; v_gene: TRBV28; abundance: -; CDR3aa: ASSILASHTGELF
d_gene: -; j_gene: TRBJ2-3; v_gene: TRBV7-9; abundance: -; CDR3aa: ASSPDWSPDTQY
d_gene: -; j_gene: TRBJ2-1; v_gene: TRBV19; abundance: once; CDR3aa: ASSGPGEQF
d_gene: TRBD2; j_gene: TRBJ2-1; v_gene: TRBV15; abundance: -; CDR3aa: ATSPGTRVVDEQF
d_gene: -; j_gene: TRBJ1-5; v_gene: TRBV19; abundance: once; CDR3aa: ASSFRGPNQPQH
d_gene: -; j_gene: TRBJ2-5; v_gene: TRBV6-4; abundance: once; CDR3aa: AGSESSEETQY
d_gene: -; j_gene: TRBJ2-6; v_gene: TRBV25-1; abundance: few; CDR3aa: ASSEGAALAHSGANVLT
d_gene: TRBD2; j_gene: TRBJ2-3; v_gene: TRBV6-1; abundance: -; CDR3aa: ASTKLAGGSTDTQY
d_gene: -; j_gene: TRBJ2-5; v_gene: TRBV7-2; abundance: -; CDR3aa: ASSLETSYGETQY
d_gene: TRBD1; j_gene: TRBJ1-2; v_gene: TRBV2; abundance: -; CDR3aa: ASRTRDRNYGYT
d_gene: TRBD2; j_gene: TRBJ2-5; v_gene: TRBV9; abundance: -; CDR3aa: ASSREGTSGRYQETQY
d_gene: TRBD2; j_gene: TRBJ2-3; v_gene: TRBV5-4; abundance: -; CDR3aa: ASSLALAGVHS
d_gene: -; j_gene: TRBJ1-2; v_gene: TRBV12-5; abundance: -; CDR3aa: ASGLVLGRSVRLNYGYT
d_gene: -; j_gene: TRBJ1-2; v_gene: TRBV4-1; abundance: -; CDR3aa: ASTLGVQIPYGYT
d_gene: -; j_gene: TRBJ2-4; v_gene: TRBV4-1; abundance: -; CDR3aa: ASSHLVLAKNIQY
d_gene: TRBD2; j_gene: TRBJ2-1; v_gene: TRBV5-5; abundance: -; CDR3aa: ASSFFGPDQRDEDEQF
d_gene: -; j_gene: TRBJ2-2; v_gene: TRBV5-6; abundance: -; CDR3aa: ASSLGLLVTPADTGELF
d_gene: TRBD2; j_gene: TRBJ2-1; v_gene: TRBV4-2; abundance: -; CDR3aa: ASSQAISGSASYNEQF
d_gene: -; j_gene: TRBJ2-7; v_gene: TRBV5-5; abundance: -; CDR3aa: ASSFGSLSYEQY
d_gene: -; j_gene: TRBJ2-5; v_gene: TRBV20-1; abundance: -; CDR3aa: SARDLAGAETQY
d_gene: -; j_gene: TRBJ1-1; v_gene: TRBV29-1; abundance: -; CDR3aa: SADSPSATEAF
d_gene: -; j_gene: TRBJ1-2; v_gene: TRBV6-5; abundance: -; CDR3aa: ASRLTENYGYT
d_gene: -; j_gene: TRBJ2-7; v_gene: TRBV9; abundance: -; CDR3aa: ASSVGEGGSYEQY
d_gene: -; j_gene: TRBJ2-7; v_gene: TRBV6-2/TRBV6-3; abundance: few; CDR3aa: ASTFFRDGTYEQY
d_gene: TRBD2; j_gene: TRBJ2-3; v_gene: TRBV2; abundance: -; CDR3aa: ASGDPSPAGVRDTQY